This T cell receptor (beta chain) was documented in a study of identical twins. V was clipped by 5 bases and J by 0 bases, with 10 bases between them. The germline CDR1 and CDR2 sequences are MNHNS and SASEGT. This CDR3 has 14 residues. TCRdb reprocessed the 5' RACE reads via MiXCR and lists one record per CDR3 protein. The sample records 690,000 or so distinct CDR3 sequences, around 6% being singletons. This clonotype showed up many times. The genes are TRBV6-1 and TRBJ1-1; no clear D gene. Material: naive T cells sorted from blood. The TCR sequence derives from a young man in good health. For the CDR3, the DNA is TGTGCCAGCAGTACGTTCAGGATGAACACTGAAGCTTTCTTT. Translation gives CASSTFRMNTEAFF.